The clone carrying this T cell receptor (beta chain) came up a few times. What it binds is not known. The ends lost 8 bases at V and 6 bases at J; junction bases unmatched: 6. The V gene's germline CDR1 is MNHNY and CDR2 SVGAGI (reference sequence). The CDR3 totals 13 residues. This entry is derived from a study of CD8 T cells in ankylosing spondylitis. The study's findings and limits: Reportedly, matched ankylosing spondylitis synovial fluid was significantly enriched for disease-linked clones. A subset of motif variants has previously been described in the synovial fluid and blood of reactive arthritis. What appeared characteristic of ankylosing spondylitis blood was a TCR beta motif of several highly homologous variants. The disease-linked clones had a CD8+ phenotype and low blood frequencies.

Each CDR3 protein is one row after TCRdb ran MiXCR on the 5' RACE reads. Found here are 670,000 or so distinct CDR3 sequences, roughly 19% of them singletons; the top ten hold about 19%. Material for sequencing was blood, either unsorted or a sorted T cell fraction (not recorded which). This rearrangement joins TRBV6-6 to TRBJ2-2; TRBD2 aligns across 7 bases. This receptor was obtained from a male donor with ankylosing spondylitis. The CDR3 is CASRDYEAGELFF. CDR3 DNA: TGTGCCAGCCGGGACTATGAAGCCGGGGAGCTGTTTTTT.